These 5 T cell receptor beta chains came from one sample sequenced in a study of shared clonotypes between healthy human individuals. Clones were read by immunoSEQ multiplex PCR, and TCRdb kept only the in-frame ones, dropping some. The table has around 2.1 million clones, just over 90% seen once; the top ten hold around 1.7%. It was CD45RO-negative cells, positively selected for CCR7, that made up naive CD8 cells, with terminally differentiated effector memory CD45RA+ cells excluded. Specimen: naive CD8+ T cells from PBMCs. The receptors here all came from a man between 18 and 29 years old in good health. Some clones in this sample may be carry-over from other donors' samples.

V and J are TRBV7-2 and TRBJ1-5; unclear D gene. V lost 5 bases, J lost 0 bases, and 17 bases lay in between. The CDR3 covers 17 residues. Germline V gene data show CDR1 as SGHTA and CDR2 as FQGNSA. This CDR3 reads CASSPLGSIYSNQPQHF. CDR3 nucleotide sequence: TGTGCCAGCAGCCCATTAGGGTCAATCTATAGCAATCAGCCCCAGCATTTT.

The rearrangement joins TRBV10-3 to TRBJ2-1; TRBD2 might be the D (5 bases). The germline gives CDR1 ENHRY, CDR2 SYGVKD. CDR3 length: 14 residues. V lost 8 bases to trimming and J lost 5 bases, with 16 bases between them. The CDR3 DNA follows: TGTGCCATCTTAGGTACTAGGTTGAACAATGAGCAGTTCTTC. This encodes CAILGTRLNNEQFF.

J is TRBJ2-2 and V is TRBV7-9; D gene unclear. Looked up from germline, CDR1 is SEHNR and CDR2 is FQNEAQ (reference sequence). V was clipped by 3 bases and J by 8 bases, with 4 bases between them. The CDR3 consists of 11 residues. For the CDR3, the DNA is TGTGCCAGCAGCTTCGAGGGGGAGCTGTTTTTT. This codes for CASSFEGELFF.

The chain recombines TRBV7-9 with TRBJ2-5; D is undetermined. V lost 0 bases and J 2 bases, leaving 7 bases between the germline ends. The germline gives CDR1 SEHNR, CDR2 FQNEAQ (reference sequence). The length of the CDR3 is 14 residues. This CDR3 is CASSLAMGQETQYF. In nucleotides, the CDR3 is TGTGCCAGCAGCTTAGCGATGGGACAAGAGACCCAGTACTTC.

This chain links TRBV27 with TRBJ2-7, with 7 bases identical to TRBD1. J was trimmed by 7 bases and V by 6 bases; bases with no gene match: 6. The CDR3 totals 12 residues. Germline CDR1 reads MNHEY; CDR2 reads SMNVEV (reference sequence). The CDR3 sequence: CASRKGAQEQYF. The CDR3 bases are TGTGCCAGCAGAAAGGGGGCGCAAGAGCAGTACTTC.